The clone carrying this T cell receptor (beta chain) appeared a single time. These data belong to a study of blood T cell repertoires in COVID-19. The overall study: The United States, Italy and Spain supplied acute and convalescent COVID-19 samples. Nucleic acid was either cDNA or gDNA, and it came from T cells, B-cell-depleted T cells, or PBMCs.

TCRdb's copy holds only in-frame clones and misses some; the assay was immunoSEQ multiplex PCR. The sample carries 100,000 to 150,000 clones, approximately 81% recorded once. V lost 2 bases and J lost 9, with 8 bases in between. Germline V gene lookup returns CDR1 KGHSH and CDR2 LQKENI. The CDR3 totals 12 residues. This receptor was taken from a man older than 75 with COVID-19, enrolled during active disease. Sequencing was done on a sample of peripheral blood. The rearrangement links TRBV18 to TRBJ2-1, with TRBD1 as a possible D gene (6 bases). This CDR3 is CASSPTGFEQFF. The CDR3 bases are TGTGCCAGCTCACCAACAGGGTTTGAGCAGTTCTTC.